The entry that follows covers one T cell receptor beta chain sequence. Its antigen is as yet unknown. V was pared by 2 bases and J by 5 bases, with 19 bases between. Germline assignment: CDR1 MNHNY and CDR2 SVGAGI (reference sequence). This CDR3 is 16 amino acids long. Sequencing libraries made from TCR beta cDNA carried unique molecular identifiers. One entry per CDR3 protein results from TCRdb running MiXCR on the PCR reads. The sample has roughly 540,000 distinct CDR3 sequences; around 36% are singletons. These data are taken from a study of post-analysis software for immune sequencing data. Whole-study results and caveats: Among multiple sclerosis patients, normalized Chao1 diversity was significantly below that of controls. The five TRBV segments detected at higher frequency in patients than in controls included TRBV5-6, TRBV5-1 and TRBV20-1.

The V and J genes are TRBV6-6 and TRBJ2-7; weak D call: TRBD2 (5 bases). The material sequenced was blood. This clonotype was obtained from a girl aged 2 to 17 with multiple sclerosis. CDR3 region: CASSYTTWTFGDEQYF. CDR3 nucleotide sequence: TGTGCCAGCAGTTACACCACCTGGACCTTCGGGGACGAGCAGTACTTC.